This entry concerns a single T cell receptor beta chain. Its antigen is undetermined. The authors reverse transcribed roughly 0.5 to 1 ug RNA with random hexamers. Multiplex PCR with immunoSEQ amplified the TCR beta CDR3 across 54 Vbeta and 13 Jbeta. In TCRdb, the immunoSEQ multiplex PCR reads were re-called with MiXCR into one record per CDR3 protein. The data show 150,000 or so distinct CDR3 sequences, with about 96% seen just once and about 0.12% held by the top ten. This sample was taken from a study of CD8 T cells in Susac syndrome. General study findings and limits: As acknowledged by the study, its TCR sequencing and HLA analysis included a relatively small number of individuals.

The germline gives CDR1 MNHEY, CDR2 SMNVEV (reference sequence). With 7 bases removed from V and 1 base from J, the gap between germline ends came to 13 bases. The CDR3 has 14 residues. Negative isolation yielded CD8+ and CD4+ T cells; FACS enriched TEMRA cells. This TCR derives from a human donor with Susac syndrome. The specimen was CD4+ T cells from PBMCs. J is TRBJ1-1 and V is TRBV27, with a tentative D call TRBD1 (5 bases). CDR3 in DNA: TGTGCCAGCACCCCGACAGCCGCGAACACTGAAGCTTTCTTT. Amino acids: CASTPTAANTEAFF.